This is a list of T cell receptor beta chains from one sample in a study of blood T cell repertoires in COVID-19. The repertoire was sequenced with immunoSEQ multiplex PCR; TCRdb's copy has only in-frame clones and lacks some. The sample yields under 75,000 clones, about 83% seen once. The specimen sequenced was peripheral blood. These receptors were obtained from a human donor in a cohort sampled during active COVID-19. Both conserved end residues are part of each CDR3. The order of the fields is clone size, D gene, CDR3 length, V gene, J gene, CDR3 DNA, CDR3 protein. A D gene is named only where the DNA matches it firmly. A row's size may be missing; if present it is once, few, many or a size class.

>once|.|9|TRBV5-1|TRBJ2-7
TGCGCCCCACACTACGAGCAGTACTTC
CAPHYEQYF
>.|.|12|TRBV19|TRBJ1-2
TGTGCCAGTACCGAGGACAGCTATGGCTACACCTTC
CASTEDSYGYTF
>.|.|13|TRBV10-2|TRBJ1-2
TGCGCCAGCAGTGAGACGCGGGGAGATGGCTACACCTTC
CASSETRGDGYTF
>.|.|14|TRBV9|TRBJ2-3
TGTGCCAGCAGCGTAGCTCGGAGCACAGATACGCAGTATTTT
CASSVARSTDTQYF
>.|.|14|TRBV11-2|TRBJ1-3
TGTGCCAGCAGCTTAGCCCAGTCTGGAAACACCATATATTTT
CASSLAQSGNTIYF
>.|TRBD2|14|TRBV12-5|TRBJ2-1
TGTGCTAGTGGTCCCGGGACTACGAACAATGAGCAGTTCTTC
CASGPGTTNNEQFF
>once|TRBD1|15|TRBV5-4|TRBJ2-2
TGTGCCAGCAGCCAGGACAGGGTCAGCACCGGGGAGCTGTTTTTT
CASSQDRVSTGELFF
>.|.|12|TRBV5-5|TRBJ1-1
TGTGCCAGCAGCTTGGAACCGCGAGAAGCTTTCTTT
CASSLEPREAFF
>.|.|15|TRBV5-1|TRBJ1-2
TGCGCCAGCAGCTTGGCCCTAGGACTGAGGGATGGCTACACCTTC
CASSLALGLRDGYTF
>.|TRBD1|16|TRBV5-4|TRBJ1-3
TGTGCCAGCAGTAATCCGGGACAGGGGCCTGGAAACACCATATATTTT
CASSNPGQGPGNTIYF
>.|.|13|TRBV6-5|TRBJ2-5
TGTGCCAGCAGCCCAGGGGTCCCAGAGACCCAGTACTTC
CASSPGVPETQYF
>few|TRBD1|15|TRBV5-1|TRBJ2-3
TGCGCCAGCAGCTTAGGACAGGGGAGGCCAGATACGCAGTATTTT
CASSLGQGRPDTQYF
>.|TRBD2|16|TRBV28|TRBJ2-7
TGTGCCAGCAGTTACGCGCTAGCGGGAGATCCTCAAGAGCAGTACTTC
CASSYALAGDPQEQYF
>.|.|15|TRBV30|TRBJ2-1
TGTGCCTGGAGGTACTACGGGGGATCGGACAATGAGCAGTTCTTC
CAWRYYGGSDNEQFF
>.|.|15|TRBV5-1|TRBJ1-1
TGCGCCAGCAGCTTTTTTCTCCAGATGAACACTGAAGCTTTCTTT
CASSFFLQMNTEAFF
>.|TRBD1|15|TRBV7-9|TRBJ2-1
TGTGCCAGCAGCCCACAGGGGGTATCCTACAATGAGCAGTTCTTC
CASSPQGVSYNEQFF
>.|.|15|TRBV18|TRBJ2-7
TGTGCCAGCTCCTCAGGGGGAGCGGGCTCCTACGAGCAGTACTTC
CASSSGGAGSYEQYF
>.|.|15|TRBV9|TRBJ1-2
TGTGCCAGCAGCGTAGGGACAGCGAAACTCTATGGCTACACCTTC
CASSVGTAKLYGYTF
>.|.|14|TRBV5-1|TRBJ1-2
TGCGCCAGCAGCTTGAATCAGAATAACTATGGCTACACCTTC
CASSLNQNNYGYTF
>.|.|14|TRBV7-8|TRBJ1-1
TGTGCCAGCAGCTTAACGGACAGGAACACTGAAGCTTTCTTT
CASSLTDRNTEAFF
>once|.|14|TRBV5-1|TRBJ2-1
TGCGCCAGCAGCGCTGGTCCGGGGGGCGATGAGCAGTTCTTC
CASSAGPGGDEQFF
>.|TRBD2|15|TRBV10-1|TRBJ2-3
TGCGCCAGCAGTGAGTCCAGCGGGAGGCGTGATACGCAGTATTTT
CASSESSGRRDTQYF
>once|TRBD2|15|TRBV10-3|TRBJ2-3
TGTGCCTCCACCTTTAGCGGGAGCCCCACAGATACGCAGTATTTT
CASTFSGSPTDTQYF
>few|.|15|TRBV4-1|TRBJ1-5
TGCGCCAGCAGCCAAGAGTGGTCCCGCGGACAGCCGAACCATTTT
CASSQEWSRGQPNHF
>.|.|13|TRBV5-4|TRBJ1-1
TGTGCCAGCAGCCCTCCTCCGGGCACTGAAGCTTTCTTT
CASSPPPGTEAFF
>.|.|16|TRBV5-3|TRBJ1-4
TGTGCCAGAAGCTTGGCTCCTGAGGCAACTAATGAAAAACTGTTTTTT
CARSLAPEATNEKLFF
>.|.|17|TRBV19|TRBJ2-5
TGTGCCAGTAGTAAATACCCCCCGAGGGGGGGCCAGGAGACCCAGTACTTC
CASSKYPPRGGQETQYF
>.|.|14|TRBV7-8|TRBJ2-7
TGTGCCAGCAGGGCCGGGGGAGAAACCTACGAGCAGTACTTC
CASRAGGETYEQYF
>once|TRBD1|17|TRBV7-2|TRBJ1-2
TGTGCCAGCCCGAACGGGGACAGGGGAACTCCCATAGCTGGCTACACCTTC
CASPNGDRGTPIAGYTF
>.|TRBD2|16|TRBV10-3|TRBJ2-1
TGTGCCATCAGTGAGTCAATGGCGGGGGCCTACAATGAGCAGTTCTTC
CAISESMAGAYNEQFF
>few|TRBD1|15|TRBV7-9|TRBJ1-2
TGTGCCAGCATGGGGCGTAGGGACAGGAACTATGGCTACACCTTC
CASMGRRDRNYGYTF
>.|TRBD1|15|TRBV24-1|TRBJ2-5
TGTGCCACCAGTGATTCAGGGGGATTCCAAGAGACCCAGTACTTC
CATSDSGGFQETQYF
>.|.|15|TRBV30|TRBJ1-5
TGTGCCTGGAGTCTGGGAGGAGTGGGCAATCAGCCCCAGCATTTT
CAWSLGGVGNQPQHF
>.|.|16|TRBV25-1|TRBJ2-5
TGTGCCAGCAGTCCCCCCGGGTGGGGGCGCCTAGAGACCCAGTACTTC
CASSPPGWGRLETQYF
>.|.|13|TRBV5-5|TRBJ2-7
TGTGCCAGCAGCTTTACAGGGAACGGCGAGCAGTACTTC
CASSFTGNGEQYF
>.|.|15|TRBV3-1/TRBV3-2|TRBJ2-3
TGTGCCAGCAGCCATTGGGAGAGAAGCACAGATACGCAGTATTTT
CASSHWERSTDTQYF
>.|.|16|TRBV7-9|TRBJ2-1
TGTGCCAGCAGCCAGCGCGGACTGTCTATTTCGGGTGAGCAGTTCTTC
CASSQRGLSISGEQFF
>.|TRBD2|16|TRBV7-8|TRBJ2-5
TGTGCCAGCAGCTTAGAGCTAGCGGGGCTGGGGGAGACCCAGTACTTC
CASSLELAGLGETQYF
>many|TRBD1|17|TRBV19|TRBJ1-1
TGTGCCAGTAGTATAGAATCCTCAGGGGGCTGGAACACTGAAGCTTTCTTT
CASSIESSGGWNTEAFF
>.|TRBD1|14|TRBV6-5|TRBJ1-3
TGTGCCAGCAAAATGGACAGGTCTCGAAACACCATATATTTT
CASKMDRSRNTIYF
>medium-sized|TRBD1|16|TRBV19|TRBJ1-2
TGTGCCAGTAGTATAGATAACCTAGGGACAGGGGACGGCTACACCTTC
CASSIDNLGTGDGYTF
>.|.|15|TRBV13|TRBJ1-2
TGTGCCAGCAGCGTAAGACAGATAGCTAACTATGGCTACACCTTC
CASSVRQIANYGYTF
>.|TRBD1|14|TRBV29-1|TRBJ1-1
TGCAGCGTTGGCGTAGGACAGGGGGCGCGGACAGCTTTCTTT
CSVGVGQGARTAFF
>.|.|15|TRBV19|TRBJ1-1
TGTGCCAGTAGTATCCTGGAGGCAGGTCGCTATCAAGCTTTCTTT
CASSILEAGRYQAFF
>.|.|12|TRBV12-3/TRBV12-4|TRBJ2-4
TGTGCCAGCAGTTTAGGGCCTAGAATTCAGTACTTC
CASSLGPRIQYF
>.|.|15|TRBV19|TRBJ1-5
TGTGCCAGTACCAGAAAGGGACAACAAAATCAGCCCCAGCATTTT
CASTRKGQQNQPQHF
>.|TRBD1|14|TRBV6-6|TRBJ1-5
TGTGCCAGCACCGAAAAGGGGGCAAGGCAGCCCCAGCATTTT
CASTEKGARQPQHF
>.|TRBD1|17|TRBV5-3|TRBJ1-5
TGTGCCAGAAGCTTGGCATGGACAGGTGGACCCAATCAGCCCCAGCATTTT
CARSLAWTGGPNQPQHF
>.|.|13|TRBV18|TRBJ2-5
TGTGCCAGCTCACCGCTGCGTGAAGAGACCCAGTACTTC
CASSPLREETQYF
>few|TRBD1|11|TRBV20-1|TRBJ1-1
TGCAGTGCTAGAGAGACAGGGTCGGCTTTCTTT
CSARETGSAFF